This T cell receptor (beta chain) was sequenced in a study of T cell repertoires in cytomegalovirus infection. Overall study results and limits: HLA-C-restricted TCR beta clonotypes specific for CMV led the ex vivo response.

Each CDR3 protein gets one entry after TCRdb re-called the reads with MiXCR. The sample yields about 74,000 distinct CDR3 sequences, 25% to 30% seen once. The V end was cut by 10 bases, the J end by 3 bases, with 13 bases between. This CDR3 spans 12 amino acids. CDR1 is MDHEN, CDR2 SYDVKM, per germline. This clonotype was seen many times. Its antigen is still unknown. This sequence joins TRBV28 and TRBJ2-7, with D uncertain. The material was CD8+ T cells from cultured PBMCs, obtained from culture after CMV antigen stimulation. The receptor comes from a human donor in good health (CMV status not recorded). Some clones in this sample may be carry-over from other donors' samples. The CDR3 is CATSSGLYEQYF. The CDR3 nucleotides read TGTGCCACATCCTCCGGGCTCTACGAGCAGTACTTC.